These 28 T cell receptor beta chains came from one sample sequenced in a study of PD-L1 blockade in urothelial cancer. Time point specified: peripheral blood 6 weeks after treatment start. Profiled with immunoSEQ multiplex PCR; TCRdb holds only in-frame clones, not every one. The sample contains about 76,000 clones, 80% to 95% of which appear only once. Sequences were derived from PBMCs, sampled around atezolizumab (anti-PD-L1) treatment. The receptors derive from a woman aged 80 or older with urothelial cancer.

Comment on this clone: Other DNA sequences in the sample encode the same CDR3. This rearrangement joins TRBV10-1 to TRBJ2-3, with TRBD2 matching 8 bases. J lost 2 bases, V lost 5 bases, and 6 bases had no gene match. Germline V lookup: CDR1 WNHNN, CDR2 SYGVQD (reference sequence). The CDR3 runs 15 residues. The CDR3 loop is CASSLTSGSTDTQYF. The CDR3 nucleotides read TGCGCCAGCAGTCTTACTAGCGGATCCACAGATACGCAGTATTTT.

The gene calls are TRBV28 and TRBJ2-2; 9 nucleotides agree with TRBD1. The junction had 9 bases not matched to a gene; V was cut back by 8 bases and J by 5 bases. CDR1 is MDHEN and CDR2 is SYDVKM in the germline V gene. CDR3 length equals 15 residues. CDR3 loop: CASCTGTGNTGELFF. The CDR3 DNA is TGTGCCAGCTGTACCGGGACAGGGAATACCGGGGAGCTGTTTTTT.

The V call is TRBV7-3, the J call TRBJ2-3, with 7 bases matching TRBD2. The V and J ends lost 5 bases and 1 base, in that order; junction bases with no gene match: 12. The CDR3 contains 17 residues. The germline CDR1 and CDR2 sequences are SGHTA and FQGTGA. The CDR3: CASSAFGTTSGTDTQYF. The CDR3, as DNA: TGTGCCAGCAGCGCCTTTGGGACTACCTCTGGCACAGATACGCAGTATTTT. The variable domain in full, with the rest retrieved from reference TRBV7-3 and TRBJ2-3, is GAGVSQTPSNKVTEKGKYVELRCDPISGHTALYWYRQSLGQGPEFLIYFQGTGAADDSGLPNDRFFAVRPEGSVSTLKIQRTERGDSAVYLCASSAFGTTSGTDTQYFGPGTRLTVL.

V usage is TRBV7-2 and J usage is TRBJ2-5; 7 nucleotides line up with TRBD1. The CDR3 sequence is 13 residues long. From germline, CDR1 is SGHTA and CDR2 FQGNSA. The junction had 3 bases not matched to a gene; V was cut back by 3 bases and J by 5 bases. The CDR3 here is CASSLTGLETQYF. In nucleotides, the CDR3 is TGTGCCAGCAGCTTGACAGGGCTGGAGACCCAGTACTTC.

This rearrangement joins TRBV19 to TRBJ2-1, with TRBD2 identical over 10 bases. Germline V gene lookup returns CDR1 LNHDA and CDR2 SQIVND (reference sequence). This CDR3 is built from 17 residues. After removal of 2 bases from V and 2 bases from J, the junction contained 6 bases not matched to a gene. This CDR3 is CASSIIPTSGPYNEQFF. As DNA, the CDR3 is TGTGCCAGTAGTATAATCCCGACTAGCGGGCCCTACAATGAGCAGTTCTTC.

This chain links TRBV10-3 with TRBJ2-7; 8 positions match TRBD2. The germline gives CDR1 ENHRY, CDR2 SYGVKD. Trimming at V came to 10 bases and at J to 0 bases, leaving 8 bases not matched to a gene. The CDR3 length is 14 residues. For the CDR3, the DNA is TGTGCCACCTCCGGGACTAGTAACTCCTACGAGCAGTACTTC. Its protein product is CATSGTSNSYEQYF.

The CDR3 loop reads CASGESGNTIYF. CDR3 DNA: TGTGCCAGTGGGGAGTCCGGAAACACCATATATTTT. The chain employs TRBV19 and TRBJ1-3; no definite D call. The V end lost 8 bases, the J end lost 4 bases, and 9 bases lay between the germline ends. This CDR3 region has 12 residues. CDR1 LNHDA and CDR2 SQIVND come from the germline V gene (reference sequence).

This clone has only one observation. V and J are TRBV6-1 and TRBJ1-2, with a weak D call TRBD1 (5 bases). Germline V lookup: CDR1 MNHNS, CDR2 SASEGT. V shed 0 bases and J shed 1 base, with 24 bases lying between them. This CDR3 has 20 residues. In nucleotides, the CDR3 is TGTGCCAGCAGTGAAGCGCTTCCGGGGCTTCGCGGGGTGGGTAACTATGGCTACACCTTC. Its translation is CASSEALPGLRGVGNYGYTF.

This chain connects TRBV28 to TRBJ1-1, with D tentatively TRBD1 (6 bases). This CDR3 is built from 15 residues. The ends were cut back, 6 bases at V and 1 base at J, with 15 bases in the middle. In germline, CDR1 is MDHEN, CDR2 SYDVKM. CDR3 DNA: TGTGCCAGCAGCCCTGGGGGGGCGGGGAACACTGAAGCTTTCTTT. It yields the protein CASSPGGAGNTEAFF.

The chain employs TRBV29-1 and TRBJ2-1, with a tentative D call TRBD2 (6 bases). V lost 6 bases, J lost 12 bases, and 21 bases lay in between. The CDR3 loop spans 13 amino acids. Germline V gives CDR1 SQVTM, CDR2 ANQGSEA. CDR3 coding DNA: TGCAGCGTCGTTCCACTAGCCGCAATCAGGCAGTTCTTC. It yields the protein CSVVPLAAIRQFF.

This chain joins TRBV28 and TRBJ2-6; D unresolved. This CDR3 region has 15 residues. Germline CDR1 is MDHEN and CDR2 is SYDVKM. The V end lost 11 bases, the J end lost 0 bases, and 14 bases lay between the germline ends. CDR3 region: CAVKQAHSGANVLTF. In nucleotides, the CDR3 is TGTGCCGTGAAGCAGGCCCACTCTGGGGCCAACGTCCTGACTTTC.

The rearrangement links TRBV7-2 to TRBJ2-1; the D gene is possibly TRBD2 (6 bases). Trimming took 5 bases from V and 10 from J, leaving 12 bases between them. The germline V gene encodes CDR1 SGHTA and CDR2 FQGNSA. The CDR3 consists of 12 residues. The CDR3 region has the DNA TGTGCCAGCAGCCCAGGAGGGACCGAGCAGTTCTTC. Translation gives CASSPGGTEQFF.

J is TRBJ1-1 and V is TRBV7-9, with TRBD1 as a possible D gene (5 bases). There are 13 residues in the CDR3. Between the trimmed V and J ends, which lost 8 bases and 2 bases, there was a span of 12 bases. CDR1 SEHNR and CDR2 FQNEAQ come from the germline V gene (reference sequence). The CDR3 spells CASAGGANTEAFF. The CDR3 DNA reads TGTGCCAGCGCCGGGGGAGCTAACACTGAAGCTTTCTTT. The whole variable domain, remainder taken from reference TRBV7-9 and TRBJ1-1, is DTGVSQNPRHKITKRGQNVTFRCDPISEHNRLYWYRQTLGQGPEFLTYFQNEAQLEKSRLLSDRFSAERPKGSFSTLEIQRTEQGDSAMYLCASAGGANTEAFFGQGTRLTVV.

CDR3 sequence reads: CASSLSTDGNQPQHF. DNA for the CDR3: TGTGCCAGCAGCTTAAGTACAGACGGCAATCAGCCCCAGCATTTT. The V and J genes are TRBV11-2 and TRBJ1-5; D call uncertain. Germline CDR1 reads SGHAT; CDR2 reads FQNNGV. Trimming shortened V by 2 bases and J by 2 bases, and 10 bases separated the two germline ends. This CDR3 contains 15 residues. Full variable domain (missing parts from reference TRBV11-2 and TRBJ1-5): EAGVAQSPRYKIIEKRQSVAFWCNPISGHATLYWYQQILGQGPKLLIQFQNNGVVDDSQLPKDRFSAERLKGVDSTLKIQPAKLEDSAVYLCASSLSTDGNQPQHFGDGTRLSIL.

V and J are TRBV19 and TRBJ1-5; D is undetermined. The germline V gene has CDR1 LNHDA and CDR2 SQIVND (reference sequence). The CDR3 is 12 amino acids. Trimming cost V 2 bases and J 4 bases, with 3 bases left between them. CDR3 amino acids: CASSISNQPQHF. Written as DNA, the CDR3 is TGTGCCAGTAGTATATCAAATCAGCCCCAGCATTTT. Filled out from reference TRBV19 and TRBJ1-5, the complete variable domain reads DGGITQSPKYLFRKEGQNVTLSCEQNLNHDAMYWYRQDPGQGLRLIYYSQIVNDFQKGDIAEGYSVSREKKESFPLTVTSAQKNPTAFYLCASSISNQPQHFGDGTRLSIL.

This chain links TRBV4-2 with TRBJ2-1, with a possible D match to TRBD2 (6 bases). This CDR3 has 15 residues. Trimming removed 0 bases from V and 16 bases from J, with 22 bases in between. CDR1 and CDR2 from the germline V gene are LGHNA and YNFKEQ. CDR3 in amino acids: CASSQDAGQRAPSFF. CDR3 bases: TGTGCCAGCAGCCAAGATGCGGGCCAGCGGGCCCCGTCCTTCTTC.

V and J are TRBV11-3 and TRBJ2-1; TRBD2 matches at 11 bases. Per germline, CDR1 SGHNT and CDR2 YENEEA. Trimming at V came to 5 bases and at J to 7 bases, leaving 7 bases not matched to a gene. The CDR3 length is 15 residues. Here the CDR3 DNA reads TGTGCCAGCAGCCCGTCTAGCGGGAGGACGAATGAGCAGTTCTTC. This gives the protein CASSPSSGRTNEQFF. Based on the CDR3 plus reference TRBV11-3 and TRBJ2-1, the full variable domain is EAGVVQSPRYKIIEKKQPVAFWCNPISGHNTLYWYLQNLGQGPELLIRYENEEAVDDSQLPKDRFSAERLKGVDSTLKIQPAELGDSAVYLCASSPSSGRTNEQFFGPGTRLTVL.

This clone was counted a single time. The V call is TRBV6-1, the J call TRBJ2-7, with D possibly being TRBD1 (6 bases). Germline CDR1 is MNHNS and CDR2 is SASEGT. Trimming took 4 bases from V and 0 from J, leaving 10 bases between them. The length of the CDR3 is 14 residues. The CDR3 sequence is CASSVEQGSYEQYF. For the CDR3, the DNA is TGTGCCAGCAGTGTTGAACAGGGCTCCTACGAGCAGTACTTC.

The J gene is TRBJ2-4, the V gene TRBV7-8; 13 bases line up with TRBD2. This CDR3 region has 17 residues. V dropped 2 bases and J dropped 5; count of bases not matched to a gene: 6. The germline V gene encodes CDR1 SGHVS and CDR2 FQNEAQ. In DNA form, the CDR3 reads TGTGCCAGCAGCTTACCCCGACTAGCGGGGGGTCAAAACATTCAGTACTTC. This translates into CASSLPRLAGGQNIQYF.

The chain is built from TRBV21-1 and TRBJ2-7; whether TRBD1, the table's D call, matches the DNA was not checked. TRBV21-1 is shown as a pseudogene. This CDR3 has 13 residues. CDR3 protein: CATGRDRVYEQYF. Written as DNA, the CDR3 is TGTGCCACCGGCCGAGACAGGGTCTACGAGCAGTACTTC.

The chain links TRBV7-9 to TRBJ2-7, with 12 bases matching TRBD1. V shed 5 bases, J shed 3 bases, and the junction held 8 bases outside the gene matches. CDR1 and CDR2 (germline): SEHNR, FQNEAQ (reference sequence). CDR3 length equals 16 residues. CDR3 nucleotide sequence: TGTGCCAGCAGCAGGGACAGGGGGCAAGGTGGCTACGAGCAGTACTTC. It is translated as CASSRDRGQGGYEQYF.

The CDR3 reads CASSFLTGAEAFF. CDR3 sequence (DNA): TGTGCCAGCAGTTTTCTGACAGGGGCTGAAGCTTTCTTT. The chain recombines TRBV27 with TRBJ1-1, with 8 positions matching TRBD1. This CDR3 comprises 13 residues. V was pared by 3 bases and J by 6 bases, with 3 bases of the junction left unmatched. Germline V gene sequence: CDR1 MNHEY, CDR2 SMNVEV (reference sequence).

The chain uses TRBV7-6 and TRBJ2-2; D is perhaps TRBD1 (7 bases). There are 15 residues in the CDR3. Looked up from germline, CDR1 is SGHVS and CDR2 is FNYEAQ. The V and J ends lost 1 base and 3 bases respectively, with 9 bases between them. In DNA form, the CDR3 reads TGTGCCAGCAGCTTAGTCAGGGGGGACACCGGGGAGCTGTTTTTT. It encodes CASSLVRGDTGELFF.

The chain employs TRBV7-8 and TRBJ2-3, with 8 bases that match TRBD2. The junction had 2 bases not matched to a gene; V was cut back by 0 bases and J by 6 bases. The CDR3 covers 14 residues. Germline V gene sequence: CDR1 SGHVS, CDR2 FQNEAQ. CDR3 loop: CASSLAGLEDTQYF. For the CDR3, the DNA is TGTGCCAGCAGCTTAGCGGGACTAGAGGATACGCAGTATTTT.

This clone occurred once. The chain joins TRBV27 to TRBJ2-1; D is perhaps TRBD1 (6 bases). The V gene lost 6 bases and the J gene lost 0 bases, with 12 bases spanning the gap. The CDR3 loop spans 15 amino acids. Germline loops: CDR1 MNHEY, CDR2 SMNVEV (reference sequence). The CDR3 DNA is TGTGCCAGCAGATTACAGGGTAGCTCCTACAATGAGCAGTTCTTC. Its translation: CASRLQGSSYNEQFF.

The chain recombines TRBV7-8 with TRBJ2-7; 9 positions agree with TRBD2. CDR1 and CDR2 from the germline V gene are SGHVS and FQNEAQ. The CDR3 totals 14 residues. Trimming cost V 6 bases and J 7 bases; bases outside gene matches: 10. CDR3 protein: CASRISGSTGEQYF. DNA for the CDR3: TGTGCCAGCAGGATTAGCGGGAGCACGGGAGAGCAGTACTTC. Using reference TRBV7-8 and TRBJ2-7 for the parts outside the CDR3, the full variable domain is GAGVSQSPRYKVAKRGQDVALRCDPISGHVSLFWYQQALGQGPEFLTYFQNEAQLDKSGLPSDRFFAERPEGSVSTLKIQRTQQEDSAVYLCASRISGSTGEQYFGPGTRLTVT.

The chain uses TRBV5-5 and TRBJ1-1, with TRBD1 as a possible D gene (6 bases). Trimming cost V 5 bases and J 1 base, with 15 bases left between them. Germline V gene sequence: CDR1 SGHKS, CDR2 YYEKEE (reference sequence). This CDR3 is 15 amino acids long. CDR3 DNA: TGTGCCAGCAGGATAACACAGGGCTCGAACACTGAAGCTTTCTTT. It yields the protein CASRITQGSNTEAFF.

The chain is built from TRBV19 and TRBJ2-7; D ambiguous. The CDR3 has 13 residues. Between the trimmed V and J ends, which lost 6 bases and 2 bases, there was a span of 11 bases. Germline assignment: CDR1 LNHDA and CDR2 SQIVND (reference sequence). The CDR3 DNA reads TGTGCCAGTAGCCCACGGTTGACCTACGAGCAGTACTTC. Translation gives CASSPRLTYEQYF.